This T cell receptor beta chain was obtained from a study of graft-versus-host responses after intestinal transplantation. Study results and caveats: Elevated graft-versus-host to host-versus-graft clonal ratios in allografts were recorded for patients with graft-donor T cell macrochimerism. GvH clones appeared in recipient marrow, some first in ileum or blood.

A remark on this clone: Its cognate antigen is unknown.

V was clipped by 3 bases and J by 6 bases, with 4 bases between them. Germline V CDR1 and CDR2: DFQATT, SNEGSKA (reference sequence). The CDR3 runs to 10 residues. The repertoire was sequenced with immunoSEQ multiplex PCR; TCRdb's copy has only in-frame clones and lacks some. The top ten clones hold around 0.19% of a sample with fewer than 90,000 clones, around 93% of them seen once. This chain joins TRBV20-1 and TRBJ2-3; D ambiguous. The material was unstimulated CD4+ T cells sorted from spleen or lymph node cells, obtained before transplant. This receptor was obtained from a human donor who was the organ donor for an intestinal transplant. The CDR3 DNA sequence: TGCAGTGCTAGCAAGGATACGCAGTATTTT. It is translated as CSASKDTQYF.